Listed below are T cell receptor beta chains from one sample, sequenced in a study of beta chain features in type 1 diabetes. Measured with immunoSEQ multiplex PCR; TCRdb has only the in-frame clones, and not every one. The sample has about 650,000 clones; over 10% are singletons. Specimen: naive CD4+ T cells from blood. These receptors were collected from a young man with type 1 diabetes. Each CDR3 is given with its conserved first and last residue. The D gene is left open where the match is weak. Some rows mark clone size as missing; the rest say once, few, many or name a class of expanded clone.

v_call: TRBV7-2
j_call: TRBJ2-1
d_call: -
clone_size: -
cdr3_nt: TGTGCCAGCAGCTTAAGTTACGAGCCCTACAATGAGCAGTTCTTC
cdr3_aa: CASSLSYEPYNEQFF

v_call: TRBV5-1
j_call: TRBJ2-2
d_call: TRBD1
clone_size: -
cdr3_nt: TGCGCCAGCAGCTTGGACAGGGGGCACGCCGGGGAGCTGTTTTTT
cdr3_aa: CASSLDRGHAGELFF

v_call: TRBV6-5
j_call: TRBJ2-5
d_call: -
clone_size: few
cdr3_nt: TGTGCCAGCAGTTGGGAGCTCCAAGAGACCCAGTACTTC
cdr3_aa: CASSWELQETQYF

v_call: TRBV30
j_call: TRBJ2-5
d_call: -
clone_size: few
cdr3_nt: TGTGCCTGGACAAGAGGGCAGGAGGGAGAGACCCAGTACTTC
cdr3_aa: CAWTRGQEGETQYF

v_call: TRBV5-1
j_call: TRBJ2-7
d_call: -
clone_size: -
cdr3_nt: TGCGCCAGCAGCGCAACCTTACAATCCTACGAGCAGTACTTC
cdr3_aa: CASSATLQSYEQYF

v_call: TRBV4-3
j_call: TRBJ1-2
d_call: TRBD1
clone_size: -
cdr3_nt: TGCGCCAGCAGCCAGGGACAGGGGGAATATGGCTACACCTTC
cdr3_aa: CASSQGQGEYGYTF

v_call: TRBV7-9
j_call: TRBJ1-2
d_call: TRBD1
clone_size: -
cdr3_nt: TGTGCCAGCAGCTTGACCGGGACAGTGGATGGCTACACCTTC
cdr3_aa: CASSLTGTVDGYTF

v_call: TRBV7-8
j_call: TRBJ2-1
d_call: -
clone_size: -
cdr3_nt: TGTGCCAGCCAAAATTCATACGGGGGGCAAAGGAACAATGAGCAGTTCTTC
cdr3_aa: CASQNSYGGQRNNEQFF

v_call: TRBV9
j_call: TRBJ2-7
d_call: -
clone_size: -
cdr3_nt: TGTGCCAGCAGCGTGCGGGACACTTTATACGAGCAGTACTTC
cdr3_aa: CASSVRDTLYEQYF

v_call: TRBV25-1
j_call: TRBJ1-2
d_call: -
clone_size: -
cdr3_nt: TGTGCCAGCAGCCCCTTCCAGGAATCTCGTGGCTACACCTTC
cdr3_aa: CASSPFQESRGYTF

v_call: TRBV6-6
j_call: TRBJ1-2
d_call: -
clone_size: few
cdr3_nt: TGTGCCAGCAGTTACTCCGCGGGAGTCGGTGGCTACACCTTC
cdr3_aa: CASSYSAGVGGYTF